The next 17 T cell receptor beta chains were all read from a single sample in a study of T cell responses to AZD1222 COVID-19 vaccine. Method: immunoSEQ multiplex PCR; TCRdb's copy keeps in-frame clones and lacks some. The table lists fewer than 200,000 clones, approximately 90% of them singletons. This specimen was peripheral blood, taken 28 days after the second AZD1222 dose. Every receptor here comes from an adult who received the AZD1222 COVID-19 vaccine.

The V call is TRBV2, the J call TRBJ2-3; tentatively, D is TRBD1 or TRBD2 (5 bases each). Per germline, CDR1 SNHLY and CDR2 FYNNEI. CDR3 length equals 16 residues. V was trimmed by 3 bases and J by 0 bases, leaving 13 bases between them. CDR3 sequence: CASSEGRSSSTDTQYF. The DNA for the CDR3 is TGTGCCAGCAGTGAGGGACGATCCTCTAGCACAGATACGCAGTATTTT.

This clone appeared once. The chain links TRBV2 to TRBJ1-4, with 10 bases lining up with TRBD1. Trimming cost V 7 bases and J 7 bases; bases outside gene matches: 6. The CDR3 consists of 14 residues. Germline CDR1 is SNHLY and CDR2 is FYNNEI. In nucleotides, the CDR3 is TGTGCCAGCAATCGACAGGGGGCAGGTGAAAAACTGTTTTTT. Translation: CASNRQGAGEKLFF. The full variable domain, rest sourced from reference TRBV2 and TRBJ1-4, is EPEVTQTPSHQVTQMGQEVILRCVPISNHLYFYWYRQILGQKVEFLVSFYNNEISEKSEIFDDQFSVERPDGSNFTLKIRSTKLEDSAMYFCASNRQGAGEKLFFGSGTQLSVL.

The CDR3 DNA follows: TGCGCCAGCAGCTTGCGAGAAGGTGTGGACTACGAGCAGTACTTC. It is translated as CASSLREGVDYEQYF. The V call is TRBV5-1, the J call TRBJ2-7; D remains unclear. Looked up from germline, CDR1 is SGHRS and CDR2 is YFSETQ. Trimming stripped 1 base from V and 3 bases from J, with 14 bases between. This CDR3 has 15 amino acids.

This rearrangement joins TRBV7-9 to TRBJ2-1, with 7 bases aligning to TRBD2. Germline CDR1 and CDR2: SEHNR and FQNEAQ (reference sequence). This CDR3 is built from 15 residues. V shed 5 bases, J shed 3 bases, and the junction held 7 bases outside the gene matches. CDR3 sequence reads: CASSVPGGYYNEQFF. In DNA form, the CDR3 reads TGTGCCAGCAGCGTCCCCGGGGGGTACTACAATGAGCAGTTCTTC. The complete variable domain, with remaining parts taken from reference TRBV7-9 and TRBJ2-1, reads DTGVSQNPRHKITKRGQNVTFRCDPISEHNRLYWYRQTLGQGPEFLTYFQNEAQLEKSRLLSDRFSAERPKGSFSTLEIQRTEQGDSAMYLCASSVPGGYYNEQFFGPGTRLTVL.

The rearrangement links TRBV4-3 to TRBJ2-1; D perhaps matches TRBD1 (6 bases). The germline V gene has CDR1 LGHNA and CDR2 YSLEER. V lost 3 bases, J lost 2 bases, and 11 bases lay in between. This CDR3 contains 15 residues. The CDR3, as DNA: TGCGCCAGCAGCCAGGCCGGGACAACCTACAATGAGCAGTTCTTC. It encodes CASSQAGTTYNEQFF.

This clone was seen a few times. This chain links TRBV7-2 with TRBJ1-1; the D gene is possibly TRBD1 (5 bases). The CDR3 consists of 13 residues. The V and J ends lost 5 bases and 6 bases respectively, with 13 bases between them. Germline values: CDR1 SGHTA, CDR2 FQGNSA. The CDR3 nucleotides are TGTGCCAGCAGCCCCCGGGGCGCCGCTGAAGCTTTCTTT. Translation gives CASSPRGAAEAFF.

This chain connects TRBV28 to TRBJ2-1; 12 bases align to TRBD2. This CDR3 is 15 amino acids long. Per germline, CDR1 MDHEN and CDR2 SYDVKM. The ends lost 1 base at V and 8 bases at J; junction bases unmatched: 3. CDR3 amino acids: CASSLSTSGSYEQFF. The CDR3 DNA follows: TGTGCCAGCAGTTTATCGACTAGCGGGAGTTATGAGCAGTTCTTC.

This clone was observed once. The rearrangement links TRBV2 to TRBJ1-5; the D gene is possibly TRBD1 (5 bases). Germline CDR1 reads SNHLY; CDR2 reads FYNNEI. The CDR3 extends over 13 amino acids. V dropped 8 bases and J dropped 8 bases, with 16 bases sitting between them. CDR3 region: CASGPGTIEPQHF. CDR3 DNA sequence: TGTGCCAGCGGACCCGGGACGATAGAGCCCCAGCATTTT.

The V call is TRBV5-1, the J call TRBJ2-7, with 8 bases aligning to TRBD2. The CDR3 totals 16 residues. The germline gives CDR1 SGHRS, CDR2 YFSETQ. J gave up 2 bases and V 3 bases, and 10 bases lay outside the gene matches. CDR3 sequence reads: CASSWGTGRGAYEQYF. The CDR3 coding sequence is TGCGCCAGCAGCTGGGGCACCGGGAGGGGGGCCTACGAGCAGTACTTC.

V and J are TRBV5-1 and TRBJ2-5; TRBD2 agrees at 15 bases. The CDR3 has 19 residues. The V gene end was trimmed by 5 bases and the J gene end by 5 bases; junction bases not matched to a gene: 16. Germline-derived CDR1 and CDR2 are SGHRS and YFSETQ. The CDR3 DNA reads TGCGCCAGCAGTACCGGGGGACTAGCGGGAGGCTCCCGCGGCGAGACCCAGTACTTC. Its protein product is CASSTGGLAGGSRGETQYF. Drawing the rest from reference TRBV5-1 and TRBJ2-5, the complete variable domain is KAGVTQTPRYLIKTRGQQVTLSCSPISGHRSVSWYQQTPGQGLQFLFEYFSETQRNKGNFPGRFSGRQFSNSRSEMNVSTLELGDSALYLCASSTGGLAGGSRGETQYFGPGTRLLVL.

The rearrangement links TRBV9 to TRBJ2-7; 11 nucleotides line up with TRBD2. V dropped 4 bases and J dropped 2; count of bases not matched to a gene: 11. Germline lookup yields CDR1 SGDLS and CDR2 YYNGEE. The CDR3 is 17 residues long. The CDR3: CASSPRPGLAEPYEQYF. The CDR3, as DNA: TGTGCCAGCAGCCCCCGCCCGGGACTAGCGGAGCCCTACGAGCAGTACTTC.

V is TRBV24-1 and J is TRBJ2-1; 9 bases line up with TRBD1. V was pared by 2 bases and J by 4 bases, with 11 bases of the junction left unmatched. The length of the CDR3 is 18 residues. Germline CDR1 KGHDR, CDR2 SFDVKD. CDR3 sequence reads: CATSDSRSTGGIYNEQFF. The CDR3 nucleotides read TGTGCCACCAGTGATTCTAGATCGACAGGGGGAATATACAATGAGCAGTTCTTC.

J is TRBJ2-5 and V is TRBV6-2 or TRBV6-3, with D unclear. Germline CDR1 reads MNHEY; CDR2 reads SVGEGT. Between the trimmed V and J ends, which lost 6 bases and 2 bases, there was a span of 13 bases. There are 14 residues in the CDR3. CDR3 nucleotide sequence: TGTGCCAGCAGCCCGGACCCGCCTCAAGAGACCCAGTACTTC. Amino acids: CASSPDPPQETQYF.

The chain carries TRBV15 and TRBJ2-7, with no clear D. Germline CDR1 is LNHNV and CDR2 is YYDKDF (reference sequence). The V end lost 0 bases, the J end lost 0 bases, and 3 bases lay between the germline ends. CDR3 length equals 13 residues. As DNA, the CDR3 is TGTGCCACCAGCAGAGATTACTCCTACGAGCAGTACTTC. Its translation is CATSRDYSYEQYF.

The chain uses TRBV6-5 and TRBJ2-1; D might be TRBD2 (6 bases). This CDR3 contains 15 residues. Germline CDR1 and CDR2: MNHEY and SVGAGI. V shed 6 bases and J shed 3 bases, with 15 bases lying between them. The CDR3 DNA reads TGTGCCAGCAGCCCAGCTAGCGCTGGCTACAATGAGCAGTTCTTC. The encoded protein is CASSPASAGYNEQFF.

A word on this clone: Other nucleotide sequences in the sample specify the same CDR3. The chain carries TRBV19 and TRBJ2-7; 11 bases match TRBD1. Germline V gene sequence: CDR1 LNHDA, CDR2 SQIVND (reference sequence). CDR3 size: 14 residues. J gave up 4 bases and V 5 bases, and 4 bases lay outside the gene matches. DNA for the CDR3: TGTGCCAGTAGTCCCGGACAGGGGGCTTACGAGCAGTACTTC. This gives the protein CASSPGQGAYEQYF.

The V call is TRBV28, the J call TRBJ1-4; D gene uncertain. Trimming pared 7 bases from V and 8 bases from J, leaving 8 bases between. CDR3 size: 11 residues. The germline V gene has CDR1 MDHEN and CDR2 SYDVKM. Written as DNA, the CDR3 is TGTGCCAGCACAAGTCGAGAAAAACTGTTTTTT. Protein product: CASTSREKLFF.